The 9 T cell receptor beta chains listed next were all sequenced from one sample in a study of T cells in narcolepsy. Using immunoSEQ multiplex PCR, the repertoire was profiled, and TCRdb retains in-frame clones only, with some absent. Of about 29,000 clones detected, about 87% appear once; the ten largest clones hold around 1%. Material: memory (CD45RA-) CD4+ T cells from blood. The receptors originated from a human donor in good health.

The V and J genes are TRBV2 and TRBJ2-1; TRBD2 matches at 7 bases. Per the germline V gene, CDR1 is SNHLY and CDR2 is FYNNEI. This CDR3 is built from 15 residues. V dropped 9 bases and J dropped 9; count of bases not matched to a gene: 17. For the CDR3, the DNA is TGTGCCAGTCGCCTCCATGGACTAGAGCAATCTGAGCAGTTCTTC. This codes for CASRLHGLEQSEQFF.

V usage is TRBV19 and J usage is TRBJ2-2; 13 nucleotides line up with TRBD2. With V trimmed by 5 bases and J by 6 bases, 6 bases remained unmatched. The CDR3 runs 16 residues. CDR1 and CDR2 from the germline V gene are LNHDA and SQIVND (reference sequence). CDR3 nucleotide sequence: TGTGCCAGTAGTTCGTGGACTAGCGGGAGTCCCGGGGAGCTGTTTTTT. Protein product: CASSSWTSGSPGELFF.

This chain uses TRBV4-1 with TRBJ2-5; no reliable D call. Germline CDR1 is MGHRA and CDR2 is YSYEKL. Deletions cut 2 bases from V and 1 base from J, with 2 bases between. CDR3 length: 12 amino acids. CDR3 loop: CASSQPQETQYF. The CDR3 DNA is TGCGCCAGCAGCCAACCCCAAGAGACCCAGTACTTC.

There are a few counts of this clone. This sequence joins TRBV7-6 and TRBJ1-5, with D tentatively TRBD1 (5 bases). The V end lost 5 bases, the J end lost 4 bases, and 9 bases lay between the germline ends. From germline, CDR1 is SGHVS and CDR2 FNYEAQ. This CDR3 is 13 amino acids long. Here the CDR3 DNA reads TGTGCCAGCAGCGCCACAGGAAATCAGCCCCAGCATTTT. Translating it yields CASSATGNQPQHF.

V usage is TRBV30 and J usage is TRBJ2-7; the D gene could be TRBD1 or TRBD2 (5 bases each). Trimming took off 0 bases at V and 2 bases at J, with 11 bases between the two ends. This CDR3 has 14 residues. The germline gives CDR1 GTSNPN, CDR2 SVGIG (reference sequence). CDR3 DNA: TGTGCCTGGAGTGTACGGGGACGAGCCTACGAGCAGTACTTC. Translating it yields CAWSVRGRAYEQYF.

The chain carries TRBV10-1 and TRBJ1-3, with 8 bases aligning to TRBD1. Germline loops: CDR1 WNHNN, CDR2 SYGVQD (reference sequence). After removal of 4 bases from V and 4 bases from J, the junction contained 0 bases not matched to a gene. The CDR3 is 13 residues long. In DNA form, the CDR3 reads TGCGCCAGCAGTGGACAGGGGGGAAACACCATATATTTT. Protein product: CASSGQGGNTIYF.

The chain combines TRBV28 with TRBJ1-1; no reliable D call. Germline V gives CDR1 MDHEN, CDR2 SYDVKM. Trimming shortened V by 6 bases and J by 1 base, and 6 bases separated the two germline ends. The CDR3 runs to 12 residues. DNA for the CDR3: TGTGCCAGCAGATCAGCGAACACTGAAGCTTTCTTT. Amino acid sequence: CASRSANTEAFF.

The rearrangement uses TRBV7-8 and TRBJ2-5; D is unresolved. Germline V CDR1 and CDR2: SGHVS, FQNEAQ. This CDR3 is built from 16 residues. Between the trimmed V and J ends, which lost 7 bases and 2 bases, there was a span of 20 bases. In DNA, the CDR3 is TGTGCCAGCATGAGAGTCGGTATTCGGGTTCAAGAGACCCAGTACTTC. Protein sequence: CASMRVGIRVQETQYF.

The chain recombines TRBV6-5 with TRBJ2-7; D remains ambiguous. The CDR3 is 11 residues long. The germline CDR1 and CDR2 sequences are MNHEY and SVGAGI. V lost 5 bases and J 6 bases, leaving 8 bases between the germline ends. The DNA of the CDR3 is TGTGCCAGCAGTAAGTCGAGCGAGCAGTACTTC. Its protein product is CASSKSSEQYF.